This paragraph reports one T cell receptor (beta chain). The antigen is undetermined. The primer mix had 60 Vbeta and 13 Jbeta primers. Repertoires were generated with immunoSEQ multiplex PCR, while TCRdb's copy carries only in-frame clones and drops some. The table lists roughly 45,000 clones, approximately 80% of them singletons. The CDR3 consists of 15 residues. The junction had 12 bases not matched to a gene; V was cut back by 8 bases and J by 3 bases. CDR1 LNHDA and CDR2 SQIVND come from the germline V gene (reference sequence). This sample is part of a study of cytomegalovirus exposure and HLA in healthy donors. Study observations and caveats: Later findings reportedly placed an Asian-associated ancestry cluster below the roughly 700-donor mean for N-insertions.

The chain links TRBV19 to TRBJ1-2, with TRBD1 matching 7 bases. The clonotype originates from a man aged 25-40 years in good health and CMV-seronegative. Sequencing was carried out using PBMCs. The CDR3 loop is CASYPGQLGDYGYTF. The CDR3 DNA reads TGTGCCAGTTACCCGGGACAGCTTGGGGACTATGGCTACACCTTC. The entire variable domain, with the rest obtained from reference TRBV19 and TRBJ1-2, is as follows: DGGITQSPKYLFRKEGQNVTLSCEQNLNHDAMYWYRQDPGQGLRLIYYSQIVNDFQKGDIAEGYSVSREKKESFPLTVTSAQKNPTAFYLCASYPGQLGDYGYTFGSGTRLTVV.